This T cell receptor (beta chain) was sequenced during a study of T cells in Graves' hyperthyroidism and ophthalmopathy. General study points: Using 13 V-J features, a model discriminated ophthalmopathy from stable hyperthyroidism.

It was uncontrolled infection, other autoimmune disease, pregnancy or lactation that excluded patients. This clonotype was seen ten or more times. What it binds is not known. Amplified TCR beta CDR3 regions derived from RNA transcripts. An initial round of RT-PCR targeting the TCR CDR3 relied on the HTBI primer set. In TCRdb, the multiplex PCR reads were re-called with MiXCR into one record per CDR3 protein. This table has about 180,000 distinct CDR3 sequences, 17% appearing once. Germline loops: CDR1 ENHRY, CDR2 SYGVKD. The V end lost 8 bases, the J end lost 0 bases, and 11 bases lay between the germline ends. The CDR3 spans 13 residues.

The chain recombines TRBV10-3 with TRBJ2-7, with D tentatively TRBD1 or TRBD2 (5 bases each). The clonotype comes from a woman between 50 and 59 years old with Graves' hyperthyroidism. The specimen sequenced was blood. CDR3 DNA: TGTGCCATCCGCCGGGACGACTCCTACGAGCAGTACTTC. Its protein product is CAIRRDDSYEQYF.